These 13 T cell receptor beta chains originate from one sample sequenced in a study of cytomegalovirus exposure and HLA in healthy donors (dated by TCRdb to the late 2010s). The method behind the library was the immunoSEQ multiplex PCR assay. For the multiplex PCR, a mixture combining 60 forward primers for TCR Vbeta segments and 13 reverse primers for TCR Jbeta segments was used. Sourced from immuneACCESS, this table was stored by TCRdb with only in-frame sequences that have V and J called. A share of the clones is absent; for the studies checked, an unresolved V gene accounts for under half, and the remainder has no known explanation. Recorded for this sample are about 240,000 clones; around 76% of them occurred a single time. The ten biggest clones cover around 5.7% of the sample. Sequencing input: PBMCs. The receptors originated from a woman aged 40 to 49 in good health and CMV-seropositive.

The chain links TRBV5-5 to TRBJ1-5; 7 bases match TRBD1. The CDR3 spans 15 residues. With V trimmed by 4 bases and J by 3 bases, 7 bases remained unmatched. Germline assignment: CDR1 SGHKS and CDR2 YYEKEE (reference sequence). As DNA, the CDR3 is TGTGCCAGCAGCCTGACAGGGAGCGACAATCAGCCCCAGCATTTT. The encoded protein is CASSLTGSDNQPQHF. Supplemented by reference TRBV5-5 and TRBJ1-5, the full variable domain reads DAGVTQSPTHLIKTRGQQVTLRCSPISGHKSVSWYQQVLGQGPQFIFQYYEKEERGRGNFPDRFSARQFPNYSSELNVNALLLGDSALYLCASSLTGSDNQPQHFGDGTRLSIL.

The chain has TRBV7-2 and TRBJ1-2, with no clear D. V lost 1 base and J 0 bases, leaving 9 bases between the germline ends. Per the germline V gene, CDR1 is SGHTA and CDR2 is FQGNSA. The CDR3 is made up of 15 amino acids. The CDR3 sequence is CASSLDGFSNYGYTF. In DNA form, the CDR3 reads TGTGCCAGCAGCTTAGACGGGTTTTCTAACTATGGCTACACCTTC.

V and J are TRBV7-3 and TRBJ1-1, with D perhaps matching TRBD1 (5 bases). This CDR3 has 15 amino acids. Germline assignment: CDR1 SGHTA and CDR2 FQGTGA. V was trimmed by 1 base and J by 1 base, leaving 10 bases between them. CDR3 coding DNA: TGTGCCAGCAGCTTAAAGGGTGGACAGAACACTGAAGCTTTCTTT. It translates to CASSLKGGQNTEAFF.

CDR3 residues: CASRRGGQETQYF. CDR3 in DNA: TGTGCCAGCCGAAGAGGGGGCCAAGAGACCCAGTACTTC. This rearrangement joins TRBV28 to TRBJ2-5; D perhaps matches TRBD1 (6 bases). Trimming took off 8 bases at V and 1 base at J, with 11 bases between the two ends. Looked up from germline, CDR1 is MDHEN and CDR2 is SYDVKM. The CDR3 consists of 13 residues.

The chain couples TRBV7-9 to TRBJ2-5; 8 bases agree with TRBD1. The DNA end is a closer match to TRBJ2-7, so the J assignment may be wrong. Germline-derived CDR1 and CDR2 are SEHNR and FQNEAQ (reference sequence). This CDR3 has 14 amino acids. The CDR3 DNA sequence: TGTGCCAGCAGCCTCGGGACAGGTTCCTACGAGCAGTACTTC. Its protein is CASSLGTGSYEQYF.

The chain recombines TRBV19 with TRBJ1-5; D unresolved. This CDR3 has 14 residues. Germline V gene data show CDR1 as LNHDA and CDR2 as SQIVND (reference sequence). The ends were cut back, 3 bases at V and 6 bases at J, with 12 bases in the middle. In DNA form, the CDR3 reads TGTGCCAGTAGTATGAACCCTCCGGGTCAGCCCCAGCATTTT. This codes for CASSMNPPGQPQHF.

The chain uses TRBV5-1 and TRBJ2-7; TRBD2 is a possible D gene (7 bases). Germline V lookup: CDR1 SGHRS, CDR2 YFSETQ. V was pared by 4 bases and J by 7 bases, with 21 bases between. The CDR3 extends over 15 amino acids. The CDR3 here is CASSQGGEHPGEQYF. CDR3 coding DNA: TGCGCCAGCAGCCAAGGGGGGGAACACCCAGGGGAGCAGTACTTC.

The V call is TRBV11-2, the J call TRBJ1-2; TRBD1 aligns across 9 bases. V lost 4 bases, J lost 0 bases, and 6 bases stayed unmatched. This CDR3 is 16 amino acids long. CDR1 and CDR2 (germline): SGHAT, FQNNGV. The DNA of the CDR3 is TGTGCCAGCAGCTCAGGGGGGACAGGGACTAACTATGGCTACACCTTC. Its protein product is CASSSGGTGTNYGYTF.

This clone has just one count. The rearrangement joins TRBV27 to TRBJ2-6; possible D gene TRBD1, 5 bases. V was trimmed by 4 bases and J by 0 bases, leaving 13 bases between them. Germline V gives CDR1 MNHEY, CDR2 SMNVEV (reference sequence). The CDR3 runs 17 residues. The CDR3 DNA follows: TGTGCCAGCAGTTCCAGAGTTCAGGGCTCTGGGGCCAACGTCCTGACTTTC. This codes for CASSSRVQGSGANVLTF.

J is TRBJ1-3 and V is TRBV18, with TRBD1 matching over 9 bases. Germline CDR1 and CDR2: KGHSH and LQKENI. V lost 1 base and J lost 1; bases outside the gene matches: 8. CDR3 length equals 18 residues. The CDR3 protein is CASSPRRTGTGSGNTIYF. CDR3 bases: TGTGCCAGCTCACCACGAAGAACCGGGACAGGGTCTGGAAACACCATATATTTT.

This clone was counted only a few times. Here the CDR3 DNA reads TGTGCCAGCTCACCCCCCGGAAGGGGGGGAGGAGGAAACACCATATATTTT. Its translation: CASSPPGRGGGGNTIYF. This chain uses TRBV18 with TRBJ1-3; maybe TRBD1 (6 bases). V lost 3 bases, J lost 4 bases, and 19 bases lay in between. Germline V CDR1 and CDR2: KGHSH, LQKENI. This CDR3 contains 17 residues.

The rearrangement joins TRBV4-2 to TRBJ1-1, with D perhaps matching TRBD1 (6 bases). V was trimmed by 4 bases and J by 3 bases, leaving 18 bases between them. Per the germline V gene, CDR1 is LGHNA and CDR2 is YNFKEQ. The CDR3 is made up of 16 amino acids. For the CDR3, the DNA is TGTGCCAGCAGCCTATCCATCGGGGGGCGGGACACTGAAGCTTTCTTT. Encoded protein: CASSLSIGGRDTEAFF.

Note on this clone: The junction does not match germline at one end; this may be a read error. The chain carries TRBV4-3 and TRBJ1-2; D unclear. Germline CDR1 reads LGHNA; CDR2 reads YSLEER. This CDR3 spans 12 amino acids. This CDR3 reads CASSQDNNRQLF. CDR3 DNA sequence: TGCGCCAGCAGCCAAGATAATAACCGCCAACTCTTC.